The 15 T cell receptor beta chains reported below all come from one sample, sequenced in a study of cytotoxic CD8 clonotypes in ibrutinib-treated CLL. Clones were sequenced by immunoSEQ multiplex PCR, and TCRdb holds only the in-frame ones, with some missing. The sample contains over 30,000 clones, about 70% of which appear only once. This sample comprised PBMCs, obtained at disease progression, from a patient treated with ibrutinib. The source is a human donor with chronic lymphocytic leukemia.

This clone was seen at least ten times. This chain connects TRBV14 to TRBJ2-7, with 13 bases fitting TRBD2. The J segment lost 4 bases and the V segment lost 1 base, leaving 7 bases of the junction unmatched. Per germline, CDR1 SGHDN and CDR2 FVKESK. The CDR3 sequence is 17 residues long. The CDR3 is CASSQGVLAGGTYEQYF. The CDR3 DNA sequence: TGTGCCAGCAGCCAAGGGGTACTAGCGGGAGGGACTTACGAGCAGTACTTC. Together with reference TRBV14 and TRBJ2-7, the CDR3 gives the full variable domain: EAGVTQFPSHSVIEKGQTVTLRCDPISGHDNLYWYRRVMGKEIKFLLHFVKESKQDESGMPNNRFLAERTGGTYSTLKVQPAELEDSGVYFCASSQGVLAGGTYEQYFGPGTRLTVT.

This chain links TRBV7-3 with TRBJ1-2; 10 bases agree with TRBD1. The CDR3 covers 16 residues. The trim removed 5 bases at V and 6 bases at J, leaving 12 bases unmatched. Per the germline V gene, CDR1 is SGHTA and CDR2 is FQGTGA. CDR3 DNA sequence: TGTGCCAGCAGCCCAAGTCTGGACAGGGGGTTCAATGGCTACACCTTC. This encodes CASSPSLDRGFNGYTF.

The V and J genes are TRBV6-4 and TRBJ2-1, with D perhaps TRBD1 (7 bases). The CDR3 runs to 13 residues. Deletions cut 4 bases from V and 8 bases from J, with 12 bases between. Germline V gene sequence: CDR1 MRHNA, CDR2 SNTAGT. In DNA form, the CDR3 reads TGTGCCAGCAGTGGACAGGGCGGGGATGAGCAGTTCTTC. Translating it yields CASSGQGGDEQFF.

V and J are TRBV7-8 and TRBJ1-4, with D uncertain. CDR3 length: 13 amino acids. With 5 bases removed from V and 4 bases from J, the gap between germline ends came to 8 bases. Germline CDR1 is SGHVS and CDR2 is FQNEAQ. CDR3 region: CASSHPINEKLFF. The CDR3 bases are TGTGCCAGCAGCCACCCTATTAATGAAAAACTGTTTTTT.

This CDR3 reads CAWRYRWGPNTEAFF. In nucleotides, the CDR3 is TGTGCCTGGAGATATCGGTGGGGCCCGAACACTGAAGCTTTCTTT. The rearrangement uses TRBV30 and TRBJ1-1, with a possible D match to TRBD1 (5 bases). The CDR3 has 15 amino acids. V was shortened by 3 bases and J by 1 base, with 15 bases between the two germline ends. The germline gives CDR1 GTSNPN, CDR2 SVGIG (reference sequence).

The chain is built from TRBV11-3 and TRBJ2-5, with 8 bases that match TRBD1. V lost 5 bases to trimming and J lost 4 bases; unmatched junction nucleotides: 6. From germline, CDR1 is SGHNT and CDR2 YENEEA. CDR3 length: 14 amino acids. CDR3 in amino acids: CASSPGQGRETQYF. The CDR3, as DNA: TGTGCCAGCAGCCCCGGACAGGGACGAGAGACCCAGTACTTC. Based on the CDR3 plus reference TRBV11-3 and TRBJ2-5, the full variable domain is EAGVVQSPRYKIIEKKQPVAFWCNPISGHNTLYWYLQNLGQGPELLIRYENEEAVDDSQLPKDRFSAERLKGVDSTLKIQPAELGDSAVYLCASSPGQGRETQYFGPGTRLLVL.

This rearrangement joins TRBV13 to TRBJ1-4; the D is unclear. Trimming removed 0 bases from V and 0 bases from J, with 2 bases in between. This CDR3 has 14 amino acids. CDR1 is PRHDT and CDR2 is FYEKMQ in the germline V gene (reference sequence). CDR3 coding DNA: TGTGCCAGCAGCTTAGGTGCAACTAATGAAAAACTGTTTTTT. Protein: CASSLGATNEKLFF. Looking up the rest from reference TRBV13 and TRBJ1-4 gives the full variable domain: AAGVIQSPRHLIKEKRETATLKCYPIPRHDTVYWYQQGPGQDPQFLISFYEKMQSDKGSIPDRFSAQQFSDYHSELNMSSLELGDSALYFCASSLGATNEKLFFGSGTQLSVL.

This clone was detected only a few times. This rearrangement joins TRBV29-1 to TRBJ2-7; 7 bases are shared with TRBD2. Germline assignment: CDR1 SQVTM and CDR2 ANQGSEA. J lost 4 bases, V lost 4 bases, and 10 bases had no gene match. There are 14 residues in the CDR3. The CDR3 DNA sequence: TGCAGCGTTGTATCCAGCGGGACGGGTTACGAGCAGTACTTC. Protein: CSVVSSGTGYEQYF.

The gene calls are TRBV19 and TRBJ1-5, with TRBD1 matching 9 bases. The V gene end was trimmed by 5 bases and the J gene end by 6 bases; junction bases not matched to a gene: 11. CDR3 length equals 16 residues. Germline loops: CDR1 LNHDA, CDR2 SQIVND (reference sequence). CDR3 DNA sequence: TGTGCCAGTAGTCTGGGGACAGGGACGGCGGGTCAGCCCCAGCATTTT. This encodes CASSLGTGTAGQPQHF.

J is TRBJ2-7 and V is TRBV29-1; 10 nucleotides match TRBD1. The CDR3 has 13 amino acids. V trimming: 6 bases; J trimming: 1 base; junction bases outside the gene matches: 3. CDR1 and CDR2 (germline): SQVTM, ANQGSEA. The DNA of the CDR3 is TGCAGCGTGCGGGACAGGGGATCCTACGAGCAGTACTTC. This encodes CSVRDRGSYEQYF.

This clone was seen only a few times. V and J are TRBV7-3 and TRBJ1-6; D ambiguous. The ends were cut back, 1 base at V and 7 bases at J, with 14 bases in the middle. This CDR3 is 16 amino acids long. In germline, CDR1 is SGHTA, CDR2 FQGTGA. CDR3 DNA: TGTGCCAGCAGCTTAAACGGACGCACCCTGAATTCACCCCTCCACTTT. Its translation: CASSLNGRTLNSPLHF. The entire variable domain, with the rest obtained from reference TRBV7-3 and TRBJ1-6, is as follows: GAGVSQTPSNKVTEKGKYVELRCDPISGHTALYWYRQSLGQGPEFLIYFQGTGAADDSGLPNDRFFAVRPEGSVSTLKIQRTERGDSAVYLCASSLNGRTLNSPLHFGNGTRLTVT.

The rearrangement links TRBV4-3 to TRBJ1-2; D is possibly TRBD1 (5 bases). Trimming shortened V by 5 bases and J by 8 bases, and 18 bases separated the two germline ends. The CDR3 covers 14 residues. CDR1 is LGHNA and CDR2 is YSLEER in the germline V gene. The CDR3 region is CASSRDPGLEGYTF. The CDR3 DNA reads TGCGCCAGCAGCAGGGACCCAGGGCTTGAGGGCTACACCTTC.

The genes are TRBV7-8 and TRBJ2-7; TRBD2 agrees at 9 bases. Trimming removed 2 bases from V and 1 base from J; junction bases left unmatched: 18. The CDR3 covers 20 residues. In germline, CDR1 is SGHVS, CDR2 FQNEAQ. The CDR3 loop reads CASSLRGVDLAGRSSYEQYF. The CDR3 DNA reads as TGTGCCAGCAGCTTAAGGGGGGTCGACCTAGCGGGAAGATCGTCCTACGAGCAGTACTTC.

The gene calls are TRBV29-1 and TRBJ2-7; D unclear. Germline assignment: CDR1 SQVTM and CDR2 ANQGSEA. V was clipped by 1 base and J by 3 bases, with 10 bases between them. This CDR3 has 13 residues. The CDR3 region has the DNA TGCAGCGTTGAAGGTGCGGTCAGCTACGAGCAGTACTTC. This sequence encodes CSVEGAVSYEQYF.

J is TRBJ2-3 and V is TRBV27; D might be TRBD2 (5 bases). Germline V gene data show CDR1 as MNHEY and CDR2 as SMNVEV (reference sequence). Trimming pared 4 bases from V and 3 bases from J, leaving 8 bases between. The CDR3 is 13 amino acids. This CDR3 is CASSSRGTDTQYF. As DNA, the CDR3 is TGTGCCAGCAGTTCTCGGGGAACAGATACGCAGTATTTT.